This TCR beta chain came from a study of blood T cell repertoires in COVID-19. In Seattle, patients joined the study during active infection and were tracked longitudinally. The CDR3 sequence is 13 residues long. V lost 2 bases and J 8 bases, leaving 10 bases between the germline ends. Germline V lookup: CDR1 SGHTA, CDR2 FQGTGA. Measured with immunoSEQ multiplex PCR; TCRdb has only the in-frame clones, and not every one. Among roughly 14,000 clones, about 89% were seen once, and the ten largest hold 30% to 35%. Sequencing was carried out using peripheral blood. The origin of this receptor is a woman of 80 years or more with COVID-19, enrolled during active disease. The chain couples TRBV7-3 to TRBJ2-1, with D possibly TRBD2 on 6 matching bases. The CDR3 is CASSLGGSYEQFF. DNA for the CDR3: TGTGCCAGCAGCTTAGGGGGGAGCTATGAGCAGTTCTTC.